The rows below give T cell receptor beta chains drawn from one sample of a study of chemoradiotherapy in HPV16-positive cancers. Sequenced by immunoSEQ multiplex PCR; TCRdb stores in-frame clones only, minus some. The sample yields several thousand clones, approximately 94% seen once. Source: tumor tissue, taken from a patient who underwent chemoradiotherapy. These receptors originate from a human donor with HPV-associated anogenital cancer. CDR3s include the opening cysteine and the closing phenylalanine or tryptophan. A D gene is named only where the DNA matches it firmly. A clone size is listed for some rows: how often the clone was seen (once, few, many), or a class if it is expanded.

TRBV4-1	.	TRBJ2-5	TRBD1	CASSQDRYRGQETQYF	TGCGCCAGCAGCCAAGATCGTTACAGGGGGCAAGAGACCCAGTACTTC
TRBV4-3	.	TRBJ1-1	.	CASTTGGGRTTEAFF	TGCGCCAGCACCACCGGTGGGGGCCGGACGACTGAAGCTTTCTTT
TRBV19	.	TRBJ1-5	TRBD1	CASSFDRGSNQPQHF	TGTGCCAGTAGTTTCGACAGGGGGAGCAATCAGCCCCAGCATTTT
TRBV2	.	TRBJ2-2	.	CASSYDSNTGELFF	TGTGCCAGCAGTTACGACAGTAACACCGGGGAGCTGTTTTTT
TRBV2	.	TRBJ2-7	.	CASSVEWGHEQYF	TGTGCCAGCAGTGTAGAGTGGGGGCACGAGCAGTACTTC
TRBV29-1	once	TRBJ2-5	TRBD1	CSVERGTGRETQYF	TGCAGCGTTGAAAGGGGGACAGGGCGCGAGACCCAGTACTTC
TRBV4-2	.	TRBJ2-5	.	CASSQDFGGIETQYF	TGTGCCAGCAGCCAAGATTTCGGGGGCATAGAGACCCAGTACTTC
TRBV28	.	TRBJ2-6	.	CATLRQAGANVLTF	TGTGCCACACTCAGACAGGCTGGGGCCAACGTCCTGACTTTC
TRBV6-1	.	TRBJ1-1	TRBD1	CASLLDRGNTEAFF	TGTGCCAGCCTACTCGACAGGGGGAACACTGAAGCTTTCTTT
TRBV6-1	.	TRBJ1-3	.	CASSEVGGSGNTIYF	TGTGCCAGCAGTGAAGTCGGAGGGTCTGGAAACACCATATATTTT
TRBV30	once	TRBJ1-6	.	CAWNPRSASPLHF	TGTGCCTGGAATCCCCGAAGTGCTTCACCCCTCCACTTT
TRBV14	.	TRBJ1-2	.	CASSRGPKRRGRSNGYTF	TGTGCCAGCAGCCGTGGGCCCAAGAGGAGGGGCAGGTCCAATGGCTACACCTTC
TRBV9	.	TRBJ1-6	.	CASSADRFNSPLHF	TGTGCCAGCAGCGCCGACAGGTTTAATTCACCCCTCCACTTT
TRBV5-8	.	TRBJ1-1	.	CASSGGGVLNTEAFF	TGTGCCAGCAGCGGGGGCGGGGTATTGAACACTGAAGCTTTCTTT
TRBV2	.	TRBJ1-2	TRBD1	CASSELQGALGYTF	TGTGCCAGCAGTGAATTACAGGGGGCGCTTGGCTACACCTTC
TRBV5-1	.	TRBJ2-1	TRBD2	CASSLFAGVTNEQFF	TGCGCCAGCAGCTTGTTTGCGGGAGTGACGAATGAGCAGTTCTTC
TRBV7-8	.	TRBJ1-4	.	CASSPLEGVREKLFF	TGTGCCAGCAGCCCTCTGGAGGGGGTGAGAGAAAAACTGTTTTTT
TRBV15	.	TRBJ2-7	TRBD2	CATSRVASGSNGQYF	TGTGCCACCAGCAGAGTGGCTAGCGGTTCTAACGGGCAGTACTTC
TRBV2	once	TRBJ2-2	TRBD1	CASSGPGRGLVGELFF	TGTGCCAGCAGTGGACCTGGCAGGGGGCTGGTCGGGGAGCTGTTTTTT
TRBV28	.	TRBJ1-2	TRBD1	CASRPGGQGNGYTF	TGTGCCAGCAGGCCCGGAGGACAGGGAAATGGCTACACCTTC
TRBV14	.	TRBJ1-1	TRBD1	CASSQRGRRAFF	TGTGCCAGCAGCCAGAGGGGGCGCCGGGCTTTCTTT
TRBV9	.	TRBJ2-7	.	CASSVGDRSTAEQYF	TGTGCCAGCAGCGTAGGAGACAGATCTACAGCCGAGCAGTACTTC
TRBV10-3	large	TRBJ2-1	TRBD2	CAISDSTSGRPSSYNEQFF	TGTGCCATCAGTGACTCGACTAGCGGGAGGCCGAGCTCCTACAATGAGCAGTTCTTC
TRBV10-1	.	TRBJ1-3	.	CAEGSPGERVAMGNTIYF	TGCGCCGAGGGATCCCCGGGCGAGAGGGTGGCTATGGGAAACACCATATATTTT
TRBV5-1	.	TRBJ2-3	.	CASSLDGGYTDTQYF	TGCGCCAGCAGCTTGGATGGGGGATACACAGATACGCAGTATTTT
TRBV18	.	TRBJ2-2	.	CASSPRTETGELFF	TGTGCCAGCTCACCTAGGACAGAGACCGGGGAGCTGTTTTTT
TRBV5-1	.	TRBJ1-1	TRBD1	CASSLGIPGQGVVEAFF	TGCGCCAGCAGCTTGGGAATACCGGGACAGGGAGTTGTTGAAGCTTTCTTT
TRBV11-2	.	TRBJ2-2	TRBD2	CASSLVAGGYDTGELFF	TGTGCCAGCAGCTTAGTAGCGGGAGGGTACGACACCGGGGAGCTGTTTTTT
TRBV5-1	.	TRBJ1-1	TRBD1	CASSGTGGMNTEAFF	TGCGCCAGCAGCGGGACAGGAGGAATGAACACTGAAGCTTTCTTT
TRBV5-6	.	TRBJ1-3	.	CASSSRGEGNTIYF	TGTGCCAGCAGCTCACGCGGGGAAGGAAACACCATATATTTT
TRBV30	.	TRBJ2-1	TRBD2	CAWRGPGGNEQFF	TGTGCCTGGAGGGGCCCGGGGGGCAATGAGCAGTTCTTC
TRBV5-1	.	TRBJ1-6	.	CASSLGGIDSPLHF	TGCGCCAGCAGCTTAGGGGGTATTGATTCACCCCTCCACTTT
TRBV6-6	.	TRBJ1-1	.	CASTHPLIREAFF	TGTGCCAGCACGCATCCCCTGATTCGCGAAGCTTTCTTT
TRBV19	.	TRBJ1-1	.	CASSVRDTLEAFF	TGTGCCAGTAGTGTCCGGGACACCCTTGAAGCTTTCTTT
TRBV7-9	.	TRBJ1-5	.	CASSLYGGQPQHF	TGTGCCAGCAGCTTATACGGTGGGCAGCCCCAGCATTTT
TRBV19	.	TRBJ1-5	.	CASSDQGKSNQPQHF	TGTGCCAGTAGTGATCAGGGTAAGAGCAATCAGCCCCAGCATTTT
TRBV27	.	TRBJ2-1	TRBD1	CATQFQGVILNEQFF	TGTGCCACCCAATTTCAGGGGGTAATTCTCAATGAGCAGTTCTTC
TRBV2	.	TRBJ1-6	.	CASSEVGSRFNSPLHF	TGTGCCAGCAGTGAGGTGGGTTCCAGGTTTAATTCACCCCTCCACTTT
TRBV2	.	TRBJ2-7	TRBD1	CASSDRPPGQGADEQYF	TGTGCCAGCAGTGACCGCCCTCCGGGACAGGGGGCAGACGAGCAGTACTTC
TRBV30	.	TRBJ2-3	TRBD2	CASSGGTDTQYF	TGTGCCTCCTCGGGAGGAACAGATACGCAGTATTTT
TRBV18	.	TRBJ1-4	TRBD1	CASSAMTGLGTNEKLFF	TGTGCCAGCTCAGCGATGACAGGGTTGGGAACTAATGAAAAACTGTTTTTT
TRBV21-1	.	TRBJ2-5	.	CASSKGTDRQETQYF	TGTGCCAGCAGCAAAGGGACTGACAGGCAAGAGACCCAGTACTTC
TRBV2	.	TRBJ1-2	TRBD1	CASSAQTGGVGYGYTF	TGTGCCAGCAGCGCACAGACAGGGGGCGTCGGATATGGCTACACCTTC
TRBV7-6	once	TRBJ1-3	.	CASSPQGTGNTIYF	TGTGCCAGCAGCCCCCAGGGTACTGGAAACACCATATATTTT
TRBV18	.	TRBJ1-1	.	CASSPMTRNTEAFF	TGTGCCAGCTCACCAATGACCCGGAACACTGAAGCTTTCTTT
TRBV28	.	TRBJ1-1	.	CASSLPFTGPDTEAFF	TGTGCCAGCAGTTTACCTTTTACAGGCCCGGACACTGAAGCTTTCTTT
TRBV25-1	.	TRBJ1-1	.	CASSEYGHLNTEAFF	TGTGCCAGCAGTGAATATGGGCACCTGAACACTGAAGCTTTCTTT
TRBV2	.	TRBJ2-5	.	CASSEGLVGVETQYF	TGTGCCAGCAGTGAAGGACTAGTGGGAGTGGAGACCCAGTACTTC
TRBV6-5	.	TRBJ1-2	TRBD1	CASSYSGQGSMSYTF	TGTGCCAGCAGTTACTCCGGACAGGGCTCTATGAGCTACACCTTC
TRBV4-1	.	TRBJ1-4	.	CASSQERQPGEKLFF	TGCGCCAGCAGCCAAGAACGACAGCCGGGGGAAAAACTGTTTTTT
TRBV5-4	once	TRBJ2-2	.	CASSFRASNTGELFF	TGTGCCAGCAGCTTTAGGGCCTCTAACACCGGGGAGCTGTTTTTT
TRBV6-1	.	TRBJ1-1	.	CASQDRLNTEAFF	TGTGCCAGCCAGGACAGATTGAACACTGAAGCTTTCTTT
TRBV2	.	TRBJ2-1	.	CASSDRGTYNEQFF	TGTGCCAGCAGTGACAGGGGCACCTACAATGAGCAGTTCTTC
TRBV5-1	.	TRBJ2-4	TRBD1	CASSFRQGAGSAKNIQYF	TGCGCCAGCAGCTTTAGACAGGGGGCGGGGTCGGCCAAAAACATTCAGTACTTC